This TCR beta chain was sequenced during a study of graft-versus-host responses after intestinal transplantation. Broader study findings: The recipient marrow held GvH clones, and some of them showed up first in ileum or blood. Allograft clonal ratios (graft-versus-host to host-versus-graft) were high in patients who had graft-donor T cell macrochimerism.

The method was immunoSEQ multiplex PCR; TCRdb's version includes in-frame clones alone and lacks a portion of them. Of some 120,000 clones in the sample, approximately 90% were seen once. This clone has only a few counts. Its cognate antigen is unknown. In germline, CDR1 is MDHEN, CDR2 SYDVKM. This CDR3 contains 15 residues. The junction had 0 bases not matched to a gene; V was cut back by 2 bases and J by 1 base. The sample here was unstimulated CD4+ T cells sorted from spleen or lymph node cells, taken before intestinal transplant. The TCR was taken from a human donor who received an intestinal transplant. The V gene is TRBV28, the J gene TRBJ2-3; the match to TRBD1 covers 10 bases. DNA of the CDR3: TGTGCCAGCAGTTTAGGGACAGGGGGCACAGATACGCAGTATTTT. Its translation is CASSLGTGGTDTQYF.